The 31 T cell receptor beta chains given below trace back to one sample, sequenced in a study of T-cell reconstitution after alpha-beta-depleted transplantation in children. Researchers prepared the TCRbeta library using unique molecular identifiers, the study reports. TCRdb passed the PCR reads through MiXCR, listing each CDR3 protein once. This sample has 140,000 or so distinct CDR3 sequences, with 8.5% to 10% found just once. Sample: PBMCs, mostly from graft donor cells, taken 180 days after TCRalphabeta/CD19-depleted stem cell transplant. Receptors were obtained from a female patient aged 2 to 10 who had a stem cell transplant for congenital amegakaryocytic thrombocytopenia, so the T cells may come from the graft donor.

This clonotype was recorded many times. V gene TRBV20-1 combines with J gene TRBJ2-1; D may be TRBD1 (5 bases). CDR3 length: 12 amino acids. Germline-derived CDR1 and CDR2 are DFQATT and SNEGSKA (reference sequence). As DNA, the CDR3 is TGCAGGGCCGGACATTCGTACAATGAGCAGTTCTTC. It codes for CRAGHSYNEQFF.

This clonotype has a count of ten or more. The chain combines TRBV12-5 with TRBJ2-3; TRBD2 matches at 11 bases. The trim removed 4 bases at V and 1 base at J, leaving 7 bases unmatched. Germline V gene lookup returns CDR1 LGHNT and CDR2 FRNRAP. The CDR3 has 17 residues. The CDR3 DNA is TGTGCTAGTGGTTCACTAGCGGGGGCCTGGGGCACAGATACGCAGTATTTT. Protein sequence: CASGSLAGAWGTDTQYF.

This clonotype was seen more than once but under ten times. The chain joins TRBV18 to TRBJ2-3, with TRBD2 matching over 14 bases. V gave up 6 bases and J gave up 3 bases; unmatched junction bases: 5. This CDR3 comprises 16 residues. CDR1 is KGHSH, CDR2 LQKENI, per germline. The CDR3 loop reads CASSHGTSGSTDTQYF. CDR3 bases: TGTGCCAGCTCCCACGGGACTAGCGGGAGTACAGATACGCAGTATTTT.

There are many counts of this clonotype. This chain joins TRBV5-1 and TRBJ1-1; D is undetermined. This CDR3 is built from 16 residues. Germline V CDR1 and CDR2: SGHRS, YFSETQ. Trimming stripped 0 bases from V and 5 bases from J, with 17 bases between. The CDR3 DNA reads as TGCGCCAGCAGCTTGGGGTCAGCCCGAGGCACGACTGAAGCTTTCTTT. This sequence encodes CASSLGSARGTTEAFF.

This clonotype has only a few counts. The rearrangement uses TRBV27 and TRBJ2-1, with 8 bases lining up with TRBD2. Germline CDR1 is MNHEY and CDR2 is SMNVEV (reference sequence). With 5 bases clipped from V and 7 bases from J, the junction kept 16 bases outside the gene matches. The CDR3 sequence is 17 residues long. CDR3 DNA: TGTGCCAGCAGTACCGGTTCCAGGACTAGCAGATTAAATGAGCAGTTCTTC. Amino acids: CASSTGSRTSRLNEQFF.

V usage is TRBV20-1 and J usage is TRBJ2-1, with 8 bases fitting TRBD2. Trimming removed 4 bases from V and 10 bases from J; junction bases left unmatched: 12. The CDR3 is made up of 14 amino acids. Germline assignment: CDR1 DFQATT and CDR2 SNEGSKA (reference sequence). The CDR3 region is CSANLWAGGGEQFF. The CDR3 DNA follows: TGCAGTGCTAACCTATGGGCGGGGGGAGGGGAGCAGTTCTTC.

In its sample, this clonotype was seen once. The V and J genes are TRBV20-1 and TRBJ1-5; tentative D call: TRBD1 (5 bases). The CDR3 is made up of 12 amino acids. V dropped 5 bases and J dropped 7 bases, with 12 bases sitting between them. The germline gives CDR1 DFQATT, CDR2 SNEGSKA (reference sequence). CDR3 nucleotide sequence: TGCAGTGCTCTTCACAGGCAACAGCCCCAGCATTTT. This translates into CSALHRQQPQHF.

This clonotype was seen ten or more times. The chain carries TRBV28 and TRBJ2-7; no firm D call. V was cut by 4 bases and J by 6 bases, with 19 bases left in between. This CDR3 is built from 15 residues. The germline V gene encodes CDR1 MDHEN and CDR2 SYDVKM. The chain's CDR3 is CASSSTLGILGEQYF. CDR3 nucleotide sequence: TGTGCCAGCAGTTCAACTTTAGGGATCCTTGGCGAGCAGTACTTC.

The chain employs TRBV12-3 or TRBV12-4 and TRBJ1-5; D is unresolved. The CDR3 extends over 13 amino acids. Trimming removed 1 base at V and 6 bases at J, with 7 bases between. The DNA for the CDR3 is TGTGCCAGCAGTTTAGGGGTATCTCAGCCCCAGCATTTT. Translating gives CASSLGVSQPQHF.

This clonotype was counted ten times or more. V gene TRBV15 combines with J gene TRBJ1-2, with 7 bases identical to TRBD1. The CDR3 covers 14 residues. V was pared by 1 base and J by 3 bases, with 2 bases of the junction left unmatched. Germline-derived CDR1 and CDR2 are LNHNV and YYDKDF (reference sequence). CDR3 sequence (DNA): TGTGCCACCAGCAGAGCCGGGACAGACTATGGCTACACCTTC. It translates to CATSRAGTDYGYTF.

V usage is TRBV5-1 and J usage is TRBJ2-1; the match to TRBD2 covers 9 bases. This CDR3 contains 15 residues. Trimming took 4 bases from V and 4 from J; bases not matched to a gene: 6. Germline V gene lookup returns CDR1 SGHRS and CDR2 YFSETQ. CDR3 nucleotides: TGCGCCAGCAGCCCAAGACTAGCGGCTTACAATGAGCAGTTCTTC. Translated: CASSPRLAAYNEQFF.

This rearrangement joins TRBV19 to TRBJ2-2; 10 nucleotides align to TRBD1. The V gene's germline CDR1 is LNHDA and CDR2 SQIVND (reference sequence). Trimming at V came to 6 bases and at J to 0 bases, leaving 4 bases not matched to a gene. This CDR3 is built from 16 residues. The CDR3 nucleotides are TGTGCCAGTAGGCCGGGACAGGGGCCGAACACCGGGGAGCTGTTTTTT. Its translation is CASRPGQGPNTGELFF.

This clonotype was seen a few times. J is TRBJ2-7 and V is TRBV27; 9 bases align to TRBD2. The V gene end was trimmed by 4 bases and the J gene end by 6 bases; junction bases not matched to a gene: 13. The V gene's germline CDR1 is MNHEY and CDR2 SMNVEV (reference sequence). This CDR3 contains 16 residues. CDR3 sequence reads: CASSSLGPSGIFEQYF. For the CDR3, the DNA is TGTGCCAGCAGTTCCCTAGGGCCTAGCGGGATATTCGAGCAGTACTTC.

This clonotype was seen at least ten times. The J gene is TRBJ1-5, the V gene TRBV20-1; D remains unclear. The CDR3 consists of 14 residues. Looked up from germline, CDR1 is DFQATT and CDR2 is SNEGSKA (reference sequence). The V and J ends lost 3 bases and 0 bases respectively, with 9 bases between them. The CDR3 region is CSASGQPSNQPQHF. The DNA for the CDR3 is TGCAGTGCTAGCGGTCAGCCTAGCAATCAGCCCCAGCATTTT.

This clonotype was observed at least ten times. V usage is TRBV5-1 and J usage is TRBJ2-1, with D unclear. Trimming cost V 1 base and J 9 bases, with 5 bases left between them. The CDR3 runs to 11 residues. CDR1 SGHRS and CDR2 YFSETQ come from the germline V gene. The CDR3 protein is CASSLMVEQFF. The CDR3 coding sequence is TGCGCCAGCAGCTTGATGGTTGAGCAGTTCTTC.

There are many counts of this clonotype. The rearrangement joins TRBV28 to TRBJ1-5; D ambiguous. The V and J ends lost 5 bases and 2 bases respectively, with 16 bases between them. The length of the CDR3 is 16 residues. CDR1 and CDR2 (germline): MDHEN, SYDVKM. CDR3 loop: CASSPRYYPGNQPQHF. CDR3 DNA: TGTGCCAGCAGTCCCCGGTATTACCCGGGCAATCAGCCCCAGCATTTT.

The chain links TRBV3-1 to TRBJ2-1; D is undetermined. Trimming pared 1 base from V and 5 bases from J, leaving 3 bases between. CDR1 is LGHDT, CDR2 YNNKEL, per germline (reference sequence). The CDR3 sequence is 12 residues long. In nucleotides, the CDR3 is TGTGCCAGCAGCCAAGGGGACAATGAGCAGTTCTTC. Translation: CASSQGDNEQFF.

This clonotype was found many times. CDR3 bases: TGTGCCAGCAGTTCGGGAAGACAGCCCAATCAGCCCCAGCATTTT. Its translation: CASSSGRQPNQPQHF. This chain uses TRBV12-3 or TRBV12-4 with TRBJ1-5, with D possibly being TRBD1 (5 bases). This CDR3 spans 15 amino acids. The V and J ends lost 4 bases and 3 bases respectively, with 13 bases between them.

The V call is TRBV7-6, the J call TRBJ2-1; D possibly corresponds to TRBD2 (6 bases). Trimming left V 5 bases short and J 6 bases short, with 14 bases between. Germline CDR1 SGHVS, CDR2 FNYEAQ. The CDR3 spans 14 residues. The CDR3 is CASSQHRDFNEQFF. The CDR3 nucleotides read TGTGCCAGCAGCCAACACCGGGACTTCAATGAGCAGTTCTTC.

Worth noting for this clonotype: With a much larger clone just one base away, this may be a read error. The chain links TRBV6-1 to TRBJ1-1; no clear D gene. The germline gives CDR1 MNHNS, CDR2 SASEGT. This CDR3 is built from 14 residues. CDR3 bases: TGTGCCGGCAGCCCCGACGGGTCGAACACTGAAGCTTTCTTT. It codes for CAGSPDGSNTEAFF.

This clonotype was observed many times. The chain employs TRBV7-2 and TRBJ2-1; 8 nucleotides match TRBD2. Unmatched junction bases numbered 10, after V lost 3 bases and J lost 9 bases. The CDR3 has 15 residues. CDR1 and CDR2 from the germline V gene are SGHTA and FQGNSA. The CDR3 DNA is TGTGCCAGCAGCTTCTTAGGGGGACTAGGGGGTGAGCAGTTCTTC. This gives the protein CASSFLGGLGGEQFF.

There are many counts of this clonotype. This chain joins TRBV28 and TRBJ2-1; D unclear. Germline assignment: CDR1 MDHEN and CDR2 SYDVKM. V lost 4 bases and J 6 bases, leaving 13 bases between the germline ends. The CDR3 runs to 14 residues. CDR3 nucleotides: TGTGCCAGCAGTTCCTCGGTTAGAGTCAATGAGCAGTTCTTC. This encodes CASSSSVRVNEQFF.

This clonotype was seen repeatedly, ten times or more. The J gene is TRBJ2-5, the V gene TRBV10-2; no firm D call. The V end was cut by 6 bases, the J end by 4 bases, with 18 bases between. Germline V gene lookup returns CDR1 WSHSY and CDR2 SAAADI. The CDR3 length is 15 residues. In DNA form, the CDR3 reads TGCGCCAGCAGCCTTAACGAAATAGAGGTAGAGACCCAGTACTTC. Protein: CASSLNEIEVETQYF.

The sample holds a few counts of this clonotype. The rearrangement uses TRBV2 and TRBJ2-3; 7 bases are shared with TRBD1. V was pared by 7 bases and J by 0 bases, with 10 bases of the junction left unmatched. This CDR3 contains 16 residues. Germline V lookup: CDR1 SNHLY, CDR2 FYNNEI. The CDR3 nucleotides are TGTGCCAGCACCCCAGGGGACAGACCTAGCACAGATACGCAGTATTTT. Translation gives CASTPGDRPSTDTQYF.

The V and J genes are TRBV20-1 and TRBJ2-7, with TRBD2 identical over 11 bases. Looked up from germline, CDR1 is DFQATT and CDR2 is SNEGSKA (reference sequence). V was clipped by 1 base and J by 7 bases; unmatched bases: 24. CDR3 size: 20 residues. The CDR3 here is CSARGASGRNFVFRTLEQYF. Here the CDR3 DNA reads TGCAGTGCTAGAGGGGCTAGCGGGAGGAATTTCGTTTTCCGAACGCTGGAGCAGTACTTC.

About this clonotype itself: This may come from a read error, since a much larger clone is one base off. V and J are TRBV24-1 and TRBJ2-3, with D possibly TRBD1 on 5 matching bases. The J call may be incorrect, as the DNA end agrees better with TRBJ1-5. Germline CDR1 is KGHDR and CDR2 is SFDVKD. The CDR3 is made up of 18 amino acids. This CDR3 is CATSDHPTTELTTDTQHF. The DNA of the CDR3 is TGTGCCACCAGTGACCATCCTACGACAGAGCTCACCACAGATACGCAGCATTTT.

This clonotype was observed at least ten times. V and J are TRBV10-3 and TRBJ2-3; tentative D call: TRBD2 (6 bases). Germline V gives CDR1 ENHRY, CDR2 SYGVKD. Trimming took 8 bases from V and 1 from J, leaving 16 bases between them. CDR3 length equals 15 residues. CDR3 loop: CAIRDGGLGTDTQYF. The CDR3 DNA reads TGTGCCATCCGCGATGGGGGACTCGGCACAGATACGCAGTATTTT.

In its sample, this clonotype was seen many times. J is TRBJ1-2 and V is TRBV27; 10 nucleotides align to TRBD1. This CDR3 is built from 17 residues. The junction had 9 bases not matched to a gene; V was cut back by 1 base and J by 4 bases. Per germline, CDR1 MNHEY and CDR2 SMNVEV (reference sequence). The CDR3 sequence is CASSLLLGQGLGYGYTF. The CDR3 DNA is TGTGCCAGCAGTTTATTGCTGGGACAGGGGCTGGGCTATGGCTACACCTTC.

The chain combines TRBV5-6 with TRBJ2-7; D not certain. Germline V gene sequence: CDR1 SGHDT, CDR2 YYEEEE. The V and J ends lost 0 bases and 0 bases respectively, with 10 bases between them. CDR3 size: 15 residues. The CDR3 DNA reads as TGTGCCAGCAGCTTGGGCGGAGCCGTCTCCTACGAGCAGTACTTC. This gives the protein CASSLGGAVSYEQYF.

This clonotype has at least ten counts. The V and J genes are TRBV2 and TRBJ1-2, with 7 bases matching TRBD1. Germline assignment: CDR1 SNHLY and CDR2 FYNNEI. The ends lost 7 bases at V and 4 bases at J; junction bases unmatched: 21. The CDR3 consists of 18 residues. The CDR3: CASNPSPNTGVIGYGYTF. CDR3 DNA sequence: TGTGCCAGCAACCCAAGCCCAAATACAGGGGTAATCGGCTATGGCTACACCTTC.

There are many counts of this clonotype. This chain links TRBV11-3 with TRBJ2-5, with TRBD1 as a possible D gene (6 bases). The CDR3 runs to 15 residues. V was shortened by 1 base and J by 2 bases, with 11 bases between the two germline ends. CDR1 SGHNT and CDR2 YENEEA come from the germline V gene. CDR3 loop: CASSLGNREQETQYF. The CDR3 bases are TGTGCCAGCAGCTTAGGAAACAGGGAGCAAGAGACCCAGTACTTC.